The T cell receptor (beta chain) under discussion was sequenced for a study of cytomegalovirus exposure and HLA in healthy donors. Study-level findings and limits: Most sequenced TCRs were rare (though some public TCRs occurred in many donors).

60 Vbeta and 13 Jbeta primers were used in PCR. Using immunoSEQ multiplex PCR, the repertoire was profiled, and TCRdb retains in-frame clones only, with some absent. The data hold around 200,000 clones, with 70% to 90% observed a single time. This clone appeared once. The target antigen is unknown. The CDR3 length is 16 residues. Germline V gives CDR1 SGHTA, CDR2 FQGNSA. Trimming took 5 bases from V and 2 from J; bases not matched to a gene: 7. The sample consisted of PBMCs. The chain carries TRBV7-2 and TRBJ2-2, with 8 nucleotides matching TRBD2. The origin of this receptor is a woman aged 25 to 39 in good health and CMV-seronegative. The CDR3 sequence: CASSQNLAGNTGELFF. The CDR3 DNA reads as TGTGCCAGCAGCCAAAATCTAGCGGGTAACACCGGGGAGCTGTTTTTT.